These 32 T cell receptor beta chains were sequenced from one sample in a study of T cell clonality in common variable immunodeficiency. The antigens for these receptors are not known. General observations from the study: Common variable immunodeficiency TCR beta sequences reportedly had fewer deletions and N-nucleotide insertions.

Assay: immunoSEQ multiplex PCR; the TCRdb copy retains only in-frame clones and omits some. Observed in the sample are fewer than 40,000 clones, none of them singletons. The specimen was peripheral blood mononuclear cells. The source of these receptors is a human donor with common variable immunodeficiency.

This clone was found many times. The read gets to within 3 residues of the CDR3 end, and the germline J gene fills in the rest. The genes are TRBV13 and TRBJ2-2; no firm D call. Trimming shortened V by 4 bases and J by 0 bases, and 6 bases separated the two germline ends. In germline, CDR1 is PRHDT, CDR2 FYEKMQ (reference sequence). This CDR3 comprises 14 residues. The CDR3 loop is CASSWQANTGELFF. CDR3 DNA (partial): TGTGCCAGCAGCTGGCAGGCGAACACCGGGGAG.

This clone was counted many times. From the germline J gene comes the end of the CDR3, since the read stops 3 residues before it. The chain links TRBV5-1 to TRBJ1-6; possible D gene TRBD1, 6 bases. Looked up from germline, CDR1 is SGHRS and CDR2 is YFSETQ. The CDR3 has 15 amino acids. V was clipped by 10 bases and J by 8 bases, with 22 bases between them. CDR3 DNA, as far as it was read: TGCGCCTCCAAGGGGGGGGTATTTATCGATTCACCC. This encodes CASKGGVFIDSP. The full CDR3 sequence reads CASKGGVFIDSPLHF. Looking up the rest from reference TRBV5-1 and TRBJ1-6 gives the full variable domain: KAGVTQTPRYLIKTRGQQVTLSCSPISGHRSVSWYQQTPGQGLQFLFEYFSETQRNKGNFPGRFSGRQFSNSRSEMNVSTLELGDSALYLCASKGGVFIDSPLHFGNGTRLTVT.

Worth noting for this clone: The CDR3 end is not reached by the read, which stops 3 residues before it; the germline J gene fills it in. The V gene is TRBV7-6, the J gene TRBJ2-2; 11 nucleotides align to TRBD1. This CDR3 has 15 amino acids. The trim removed 6 bases at V and 5 bases at J, leaving 5 bases unmatched. Germline CDR1 reads SGHVS; CDR2 reads FNYEAQ. The CDR3 region is CASSSGTGGTGELFF. The sequenced CDR3 bases are TGTGCCAGCAGTAGTGGGACAGGGGGGACCGGGGAG.

The CDR3 sequence is CARRTTDSYEQYF. The part of the CDR3 DNA that was read is TGTGCCCGTCGGACTACCGACTCCTACGAG. The V gene is TRBV2, the J gene TRBJ2-7, with a possible D match to TRBD2 (6 bases). From the germline J gene comes the end of the CDR3, since the read stops 3 residues before it. Trimming cost V 11 bases and J 0 bases, with 14 bases left between them. The CDR3 is made up of 13 amino acids. Germline values: CDR1 SNHLY, CDR2 FYNNEI.

As for this clone: The read comes to an end 3 residues before the CDR3 does, leaving the germline J gene to fill in the end. The chain combines TRBV19 with TRBJ1-2, with 7 positions matching TRBD1. Germline loops: CDR1 LNHDA, CDR2 SQIVND (reference sequence). The CDR3 totals 14 residues. Losses at the gene ends were 6 bases for V and 5 bases for J; bases not matched to a gene: 9. This CDR3 is CASSDKTGKYGYTF. CDR3 bases read: TGTGCCAGTAGCGATAAGACAGGGAAGTATGGC.

The table lists this clone with many counts. The CDR3 is cut off 3 residues early in the read; its end comes from the germline J gene. The rearrangement uses TRBV2 and TRBJ2-7; D is unresolved. The V end lost 6 bases, the J end lost 1 base, and 10 bases lay between the germline ends. CDR3 length equals 13 residues. The germline V gene encodes CDR1 SNHLY and CDR2 FYNNEI. CDR3 DNA (partial): TGTGCCAGCAGCCCCATACAATCCTACGAG. It encodes CASSPIQSYE. The full CDR3 is CASSPIQSYEQYF.

This clone has just a few counts. The CDR3 end is not reached by the read, which stops 3 residues before it; the germline J gene fills it in. The chain combines TRBV6-2 or TRBV6-3 with TRBJ1-3; perhaps TRBD1 as D (6 bases). Germline CDR1 reads MNHEY; CDR2 reads SVGEGT. This CDR3 has 13 amino acids. V gave up 6 bases and J gave up 0 bases, with 6 bases separating them. The CDR3 reads CASRDSSGNTIYF. The part of the CDR3 DNA that was read is TGTGCCAGCAGGGACAGCTCTGGAAACACC.

A remark on this clone: The CDR3 end is not reached by the read, which stops 3 residues before it; the germline J gene fills it in. The rearrangement links TRBV6-2 or TRBV6-3 to TRBJ2-7; D remains unclear. The V end was cut by 4 bases, the J end by 0 bases, with 13 bases between. Germline CDR1 MNHEY, CDR2 SVGEGT. This CDR3 has 15 residues. CDR3 DNA, as far as it was read: TGTGCCAGCAGTTCCGACCAGGCGTACTCCTACGAG. Translation gives CASSSDQAYSYE. The full CDR3 protein reads CASSSDQAYSYEQYF.

With regard to this clone: From the germline J gene comes the end of the CDR3, since the read stops 3 residues before it. The chain employs TRBV7-2 and TRBJ2-3; D is unclear. CDR3 size: 12 residues. Trimming took off 6 bases at V and 2 bases at J, with 6 bases between the two ends. The germline V gene encodes CDR1 SGHTA and CDR2 FQGNSA. Partial CDR3 DNA: TGTGCCAGCAGTTACTACACAGATACG. It translates to CASSYYTDT. The entire CDR3 protein reads CASSYYTDTQYF.

This clone has a handful of counts. From the germline J gene comes the end of the CDR3, since the read stops 3 residues before it. The chain has TRBV20-1 and TRBJ2-1; maybe TRBD1 (6 bases). Trimming took off 2 bases at V and 0 bases at J, with 11 bases between the two ends. The CDR3 extends over 15 amino acids. Germline CDR1 DFQATT, CDR2 SNEGSKA (reference sequence). The DNA read from the CDR3 is TGCAGTGCTAGACGAGGACAGCTCTCCTACAATGAG. Translating gives CSARRGQLSYNE. The complete CDR3 sequence is CSARRGQLSYNEQFF.

The sample holds a few counts of this clone. With the read ending 3 residues before the CDR3 end, the germline J gene is used to fill in that end. The chain recombines TRBV19 with TRBJ2-2; 12 nucleotides agree with TRBD2. Germline loops: CDR1 LNHDA, CDR2 SQIVND (reference sequence). V was clipped by 3 bases and J by 4 bases; unmatched bases: 6. The CDR3 totals 17 residues. The covered CDR3 bases are TGTGCCAGTAGTATCCTAGCGGGGGGGCCCGGCACCGGGGAG. Protein sequence: CASSILAGGPGTGE. The whole CDR3 is CASSILAGGPGTGELFF. The whole variable domain, remainder taken from reference TRBV19 and TRBJ2-2, is DGGITQSPKYLFRKEGQNVTLSCEQNLNHDAMYWYRQDPGQGLRLIYYSQIVNDFQKGDIAEGYSVSREKKESFPLTVTSAQKNPTAFYLCASSILAGGPGTGELFFGEGSRLTVL.

This clone was seen a handful of times. The read gets to within 3 residues of the CDR3 end, and the germline J gene fills in the rest. The chain combines TRBV19 with TRBJ1-1; D perhaps matches TRBD1 (5 bases). Trimming stripped 7 bases from V and 4 bases from J, with 10 bases between. Germline assignment: CDR1 LNHDA and CDR2 SQIVND (reference sequence). The CDR3 has 12 amino acids. The CDR3 loop is CASKGQGTEAFF. The sequenced CDR3 bases are TGTGCCAGTAAGGGCCAGGGCACTGAA.

This clone was detected only a few times. The sequence runs out 3 residues before the end of the CDR3; the remainder is reconstructed from the germline J gene. The J gene is TRBJ1-5, the V gene TRBV7-7; D not certain. Germline CDR1 and CDR2: SSHAT and FNYEAQ (reference sequence). Trimming shortened V by 4 bases and J by 4 bases, and 14 bases separated the two germline ends. The CDR3 is 15 amino acids. CDR3 protein: CASSCTMIRNQPQHF. CDR3 DNA (partial): TGTGCCAGCAGCTGCACCATGATCCGGAATCAGCCC.

CDR3 bases read: TGTGCCAGTAGGCCCTTCGGGGGGGCCGGTGAG. Amino acid sequence: CASRPFGGAGE. The whole CDR3 region reads CASRPFGGAGEQFF. This rearrangement joins TRBV19 to TRBJ2-1; 8 positions agree with TRBD2. The read falls 3 residues short of the CDR3 end, and the missing part is taken from the germline J gene. The trim removed 6 bases at V and 9 bases at J, leaving 10 bases unmatched. Germline lookup yields CDR1 LNHDA and CDR2 SQIVND (reference sequence). There are 14 residues in the CDR3. Together with reference TRBV19 and TRBJ2-1, the CDR3 gives the full variable domain: DGGITQSPKYLFRKEGQNVTLSCEQNLNHDAMYWYRQDPGQGLRLIYYSQIVNDFQKGDIAEGYSVSREKKESFPLTVTSAQKNPTAFYLCASRPFGGAGEQFFGPGTRLTVL.

This clone appeared a few times. The read terminates 3 residues ahead of where the CDR3 ends, so the germline J gene completes it. The chain recombines TRBV30 with TRBJ2-5; a possible D gene is TRBD2 (6 bases). This CDR3 contains 15 residues. Trimming stripped 3 bases from V and 4 bases from J, with 18 bases between. Germline assignment: CDR1 GTSNPN and CDR2 SVGIG (reference sequence). CDR3 sequence: CAWRPTTGVRETQYF. The part of the CDR3 DNA that was read is TGTGCCTGGAGGCCGACGACGGGGGTAAGAGAGACC. The whole variable domain, remainder taken from reference TRBV30 and TRBJ2-5, is SQTIHQWPATLVQPVGSPLSLECTVEGTSNPNLYWYRQAAGRGLQLLFYSVGIGQISSEVPQNLSASRPQDRQFILSSKKLLLSDSGFYLCAWRPTTGVRETQYFGPGTRLLVL.

This clone was found a few times. The sequence runs out 3 residues before the end of the CDR3; the remainder is reconstructed from the germline J gene. J is TRBJ2-5 and V is TRBV20-1; 12 nucleotides agree with TRBD2. V lost 4 bases to trimming and J lost 2 bases; unmatched junction nucleotides: 5. The germline CDR1 and CDR2 sequences are DFQATT and SNEGSKA (reference sequence). This CDR3 comprises 15 residues. The part of the CDR3 DNA that was read is TGCAGTGCTAAACTAGCGGGGGGACAACAAGAGACC. Translation: CSAKLAGGQQET. The whole CDR3 sequence is CSAKLAGGQQETQYF.

This clone was detected many times. With the read ending 3 residues before the CDR3 end, the germline J gene is used to fill in that end. The gene calls are TRBV4-2 and TRBJ1-1, with TRBD1 identical over 7 bases. Unmatched junction bases numbered 20, after V lost 4 bases and J lost 0 bases. The germline V gene has CDR1 LGHNA and CDR2 YNFKEQ. The CDR3 is made up of 20 amino acids. The part of the CDR3 DNA that was read is TGTGCCAGCAGCCCCGCTGCGGGACAGCTTTCCTCCCTTATGAACACTGAA. It is translated as CASSPAAGQLSSLMNTE. In full, the CDR3 is CASSPAAGQLSSLMNTEAFF.

This clone appeared a few times. The sequenced part of the CDR3 DNA is TGTGCCAGCAGCACGCAGCCGGGGGTCCGGCGGCAA. It yields the protein CASSTQPGVRRQ. The full CDR3 sequence reads CASSTQPGVRRQAFF. V usage is TRBV7-2 and J usage is TRBJ1-1; D possibly corresponds to TRBD1 (5 bases). The read is 3 residues too short to cover the CDR3 end, so that end is filled in from the germline J gene. There are 15 residues in the CDR3. In germline, CDR1 is SGHTA, CDR2 FQGNSA.

The table lists this clone with many counts. The CDR3 end falls 3 residues outside the read, so it is completed with the germline J gene. The genes are TRBV18 and TRBJ2-5, with no clear D. CDR3 length equals 11 residues. The germline CDR1 and CDR2 sequences are KGHSH and LQKENI. The ends were cut back, 6 bases at V and 4 bases at J, with 6 bases in the middle. CDR3 DNA, as far as it was read: TGTGCCAGCTCCCCCGGAGAGACC. Translating gives CASSPGET. The whole CDR3 protein is CASSPGETQYF.

This clone has more than one count but fewer than ten. The read falls 3 residues short of the CDR3 end, and the missing part is taken from the germline J gene. J is TRBJ2-1 and V is TRBV30; 12 bases fit TRBD2. The V and J ends lost 2 bases and 9 bases, in that order; junction bases with no gene match: 14. Germline CDR1 is GTSNPN and CDR2 is SVGIG (reference sequence). The CDR3 sequence is 17 residues long. CDR3 bases read: TGTGCCTGGAGTACCGCAACCTCTAGCGGGGGGGAGAGTGAG. Amino acid sequence: CAWSTATSSGGESE. The CDR3, in full, reads CAWSTATSSGGESEQFF.

This clone was seen many times. The read terminates 3 residues before the CDR3 end, so the remaining end is supplied by the germline J gene. The gene calls are TRBV20-1 and TRBJ2-5; 9 bases match TRBD2. Germline loops: CDR1 DFQATT, CDR2 SNEGSKA (reference sequence). This CDR3 has 16 amino acids. The junction had 5 bases not matched to a gene; V was cut back by 0 bases and J by 0 bases. The sequenced CDR3 bases are TGCAGTGCTAGAGATCCTAGCGGGGCCAACCAAGAGACC. Its translation: CSARDPSGANQET. The entire CDR3 protein reads CSARDPSGANQETQYF.

This clone was picked up a small number of times. The read terminates 3 residues before the CDR3 end, so the remaining end is supplied by the germline J gene. This chain connects TRBV2 to TRBJ2-2, with a tentative D call TRBD1 (5 bases). This CDR3 region has 16 residues. Germline CDR1 reads SNHLY; CDR2 reads FYNNEI. V lost 7 bases to trimming and J lost 6 bases, with 21 bases between them. CDR3 protein: CASKLRAIGWSGELFF. CDR3 DNA (partial): TGTGCCAGCAAGCTCAGGGCAATCGGGTGGTCCGGGGAG.

This clone has only a few counts. The read ends 3 residues shy of where the CDR3 ends; the end is completed using the germline J gene. The chain employs TRBV19 and TRBJ1-5; D is unresolved. V lost 2 bases to trimming and J lost 0 bases, with 5 bases between them. The CDR3 sequence is 14 residues long. Germline loops: CDR1 LNHDA, CDR2 SQIVND (reference sequence). CDR3 loop: CASSIRYSNQPQHF. The CDR3 bases that were read are TGTGCCAGTAGTATAAGGTATAGCAATCAGCCC.

Worth noting for this clone: The read terminates 3 residues before the CDR3 end, so the remaining end is supplied by the germline J gene. This chain links TRBV19 with TRBJ1-4, with D possibly matching TRBD1 (6 bases). This CDR3 region has 15 residues. Trimming shortened V by 2 bases and J by 7 bases, and 14 bases separated the two germline ends. Germline V gives CDR1 LNHDA, CDR2 SQIVND (reference sequence). The sequenced CDR3 bases are TGTGCCAGTAGTATAACGGGGGGCAAGGCTGAAAAA. This sequence encodes CASSITGGKAEK. The entire CDR3 reads CASSITGGKAEKLFF.

Concerning this clone itself: The read stops 3 residues short of the end of the CDR3; the missing end is completed from the germline J gene. This sequence joins TRBV19 and TRBJ2-3, with D maybe TRBD1 (5 bases). In germline, CDR1 is LNHDA, CDR2 SQIVND (reference sequence). Deletions cut 3 bases from V and 3 bases from J, with 10 bases between. The CDR3 is made up of 14 amino acids. The sequenced part of the CDR3 DNA is TGTGCCAGTAGTATTACGACAGATACAGATACG. It encodes CASSITTDTDT. Given in full, the CDR3 is CASSITTDTDTQYF.

Comments on this clone: The read ends 3 residues shy of where the CDR3 ends; the end is completed using the germline J gene. J is TRBJ1-5 and V is TRBV13; 7 bases are a match to TRBD1. CDR1 is PRHDT and CDR2 is FYEKMQ in the germline V gene (reference sequence). The CDR3 is 15 residues long. Trimming took 2 bases from V and 5 from J; bases not matched to a gene: 6. The DNA read from the CDR3 is TGTGCCAGCAGCTTAAGTAAGGGGGCGCATCAGCCC. The encoded protein is CASSLSKGAHQP. The entire CDR3 sequence reads CASSLSKGAHQPQHF.

This clone has only a few counts. Sequencing ends 3 residues short of the CDR3 end; the germline J gene provides the rest. The chain has TRBV19 and TRBJ1-4; tentative D call: TRBD1 (5 bases). CDR3 length equals 12 residues. Trimming removed 6 bases from V and 7 bases from J, with 9 bases in between. Germline V lookup: CDR1 LNHDA, CDR2 SQIVND (reference sequence). The covered CDR3 bases are TGTGCCAGTAGCCAAACAGGTGAAAAA. Translation gives CASSQTGEK. In full, the CDR3 is CASSQTGEKLFF.

This clone has a handful of counts. The CDR3 end falls 3 residues outside the read, so it is completed with the germline J gene. This chain joins TRBV6-1 and TRBJ1-2; weak D call: TRBD1 (5 bases). The CDR3 contains 12 residues. Germline lookup yields CDR1 MNHNS and CDR2 SASEGT. The DNA read from the CDR3 is TGTGCCAGCAGTGACGGGGGGGTCGGC. This gives the protein CASSDGGVG. The whole CDR3 is CASSDGGVGYTF.

A note on this clone: The read ends 3 residues before the CDR3 terminus; that terminus is restored from the germline J gene. The J gene is TRBJ2-3, the V gene TRBV20-1; 7 nucleotides line up with TRBD2. Per the germline V gene, CDR1 is DFQATT and CDR2 is SNEGSKA (reference sequence). This CDR3 comprises 14 residues. The junction had 2 bases not matched to a gene; V was cut back by 1 base and J by 1 base. Incomplete CDR3 DNA: TGCAGTGCTAGAGGTAGCGGGCGCACAGATACG. This encodes CSARGSGRTDT. The whole CDR3 protein is CSARGSGRTDTQYF.

This clone has just a few counts. Read sequence stops 3 residues before the CDR3 end, and the germline J gene provides the missing end. V usage is TRBV18 and J usage is TRBJ1-4; D is uncertain. Germline assignment: CDR1 KGHSH and CDR2 LQKENI. V dropped 2 bases and J dropped 8 bases, with 18 bases sitting between them. This CDR3 region has 16 residues. CDR3 loop: CASSPIEGQLKEKLFF. The CDR3 DNA, read in part, is TGTGCCAGCTCACCAATTGAAGGGCAGTTAAAGGAAAAA. Full variable domain (rest looked up from reference TRBV18 and TRBJ1-4): NAGVMQNPRHLVRRRGQEARLRCSPMKGHSHVYWYRQLPEEGLKFMVYLQKENIIDESGMPKERFSAEFPKEGPSILRIQQVVRGDSAAYFCASSPIEGQLKEKLFFGSGTQLSVL.

This clone was detected many times. The CDR3 end lies 3 residues beyond the end of the read and is filled in from the germline J gene. This chain links TRBV6-2 or TRBV6-3 with TRBJ2-5; 9 bases are a match to TRBD2. The CDR3 runs 14 residues. Germline CDR1 and CDR2: MNHEY and SVGEGT. V gave up 4 bases and J gave up 7 bases; unmatched junction bases: 7. This CDR3 reads CASSLAGAAGTQYF. The CDR3 DNA, read in part, is TGTGCCAGCAGTTTAGCGGGGGCGGCTGGGACC.

This clone has at least ten counts. The read halts 3 residues ahead of the CDR3 end, with the missing end drawn from the germline J gene. This chain links TRBV30 with TRBJ2-1, with 7 bases that match TRBD1. Trimming removed 5 bases from V and 0 bases from J; junction bases left unmatched: 4. From germline, CDR1 is GTSNPN and CDR2 SVGIG (reference sequence). This CDR3 is 14 amino acids long. CDR3 DNA, as far as it was read: TGTGCCTGGCGACAGGGAAGCTCCTACAATGAG. It yields the protein CAWRQGSSYNE. Given in full, the CDR3 is CAWRQGSSYNEQFF.